These 22 T cell receptor gamma chains were all obtained from the same sample, sequenced in a study of human gamma delta and Vdelta1 T cells. The antigens of these receptors remain unknown. TCRdb reprocessed the PCR reads through CATT. In the table there are about 4,000 gamma-chain clones, roughly 17% of which are singletons. Input material: Vdelta1 gamma-delta T cells from blood grown in culture (DOT cells). These receptors originate from a human donor in good health.

This clone is labeled as large. Other DNA sequences in this sample translate to the same CDR3. V and J are TRGV5 and TRGJ1 or TRGJ2. Germline V CDR1 and CDR2: VINAFY, YDVSNSKD. The CDR3 consists of 11 residues. The V gene end was trimmed by 0 bases and the J gene end by 12 bases; junction bases not matched to a gene: 5. The CDR3 region has the DNA TGTGCCACCTGGGACAGGCCTAGGAAACTCTTT. Translated, it gives CATWDRPRKLF.

This clone was seen a handful of times. The chain has TRGV8 and TRGJ1 or TRGJ2. The CDR3 runs 12 residues. The trim removed 3 bases at V and 4 bases at J, leaving 3 bases unmatched. CDR1 is VENAVY, CDR2 YDSYNSRV, per germline. CDR3 sequence: CATWDAYYKKLF. As DNA, the CDR3 is TGTGCCACCTGGGATGCCTATTATAAGAAACTCTTT.

This clone was seen a handful of times. The rearrangement links TRGV4 to TRGJP2. CDR3 length: 15 amino acids. V shed 1 base and J 2 bases; nucleotides not matched to a gene: 4. Germline assignment: CDR1 EGSTGY and CDR2 YDSYTSSV. The CDR3 region is CATWDGWSSDWIKTF. CDR3 nucleotides: TGTGCCACCTGGGATGGTTGGAGTAGTGATTGGATCAAGACGTTT.

The chain uses TRGV5 and TRGJP2. CDR1 VINAFY and CDR2 YDVSNSKD come from the germline V gene. The CDR3 sequence is 15 residues long. V trimming: 0 bases; J trimming: 4 bases; junction bases outside the gene matches: 5. CDR3 nucleotides: TGTGCCACCTGGGACAGGCCCCCTAGTGATTGGATCAAGACGTTT. It yields the protein CATWDRPPSDWIKTF.

This clone was seen a handful of times. The chain uses TRGV9 and TRGJ1 or TRGJ2. The CDR3 has 14 residues. In germline, CDR1 is GITISATS, CDR2 ISYDGTV (reference sequence). The ends lost 1 base at V and 3 bases at J; junction bases unmatched: 6. The CDR3, as DNA: TGTGCCTTGTGGGAGGTCCCCCTTTATTATAAGAAACTCTTT. This sequence encodes CALWEVPLYYKKLF.

In the case of this clone: The identical CDR3 is also encoded by other nucleotide sequences in the sample. The chain links TRGV4 to TRGJP2. This CDR3 region has 14 residues. V lost 0 bases and J lost 3; bases outside the gene matches: 1. Germline CDR1 and CDR2: EGSTGY and YDSYTSSV. CDR3 region: CATWDGRSDWIKTF. The CDR3, as DNA: TGTGCCACCTGGGATGGGCGTAGTGATTGGATCAAGACGTTT.

About this clone itself: A junction boundary mismatches the germline segment, possibly from a read error. J is TRGJ1 or TRGJ2 and V is TRGV4. Per germline, CDR1 EGSTGY and CDR2 YDSYTSSV. This CDR3 has 11 amino acids. The CDR3 DNA reads TGTGCCACCCGGGATGGGCGTAAGAAACTCTTT. This gives the protein CATRDGRKKLF.

The gene calls are TRGV4 and TRGJ1 or TRGJ2. Germline V CDR1 and CDR2: EGSTGY, YDSYTSSV. This CDR3 comprises 15 residues. Trimming took 5 bases from V and 3 from J; bases not matched to a gene: 13. The CDR3 here is CATWAPLGIYYKKLF. The CDR3 region has the DNA TGTGCCACCTGGGCCCCTCTCGGGATTTATTATAAGAAACTCTTT.

This clone was seen a handful of times. This chain uses TRGV3 with TRGJ1 or TRGJ2. V gave up 0 bases and J gave up 11 bases; unmatched junction bases: 13. The CDR3 sequence is 14 residues long. The germline V gene encodes CDR1 VTNTFY and CDR2 YDVSTARD (reference sequence). The CDR3 protein is CATWDRRAGDEKLF. The CDR3 nucleotides are TGTGCCACCTGGGACAGGCGAGCGGGGGATGAGAAACTCTTT.

This clone was detected once. Since a much larger clone is just one base distant, this may be a read error. The chain links TRGV2 to TRGJ1 or TRGJ2. CDR3 length equals 11 residues. V trimming: 3 bases; J trimming: 11 bases; junction bases outside the gene matches: 7. CDR1 and CDR2 from the germline V gene are EGSNGY and YDSYNSKV. The CDR3 loop is CATWDRPQKLF. The CDR3 nucleotides read TGTGCCACCTGGGACAGGCCGCAGAAACTCTTT.

By proportion, this clone is medium-sized. J is TRGJ1 or TRGJ2 and V is TRGV4. Germline loops: CDR1 EGSTGY, CDR2 YDSYTSSV. V shed 0 bases and J 0 bases; nucleotides not matched to a gene: 2. The CDR3 runs to 14 residues. The CDR3 is CATWDGRNYYKKLF. CDR3 in DNA: TGTGCCACCTGGGATGGGCGGAATTATTATAAGAAACTCTTT.

This clone is labeled large. The chain combines TRGV8 with TRGJ1 or TRGJ2. The CDR3 consists of 11 residues. Germline V gives CDR1 VENAVY, CDR2 YDSYNSRV. V trimming: 4 bases; J trimming: 9 bases; junction bases outside the gene matches: 6. The CDR3 DNA reads TGTGCCACCTGGGACCCTATTAAGAAACTCTTT. Translation: CATWDPIKKLF.

The J gene is TRGJ1 or TRGJ2, the V gene TRGV5. The CDR3 loop spans 13 amino acids. Unmatched junction bases numbered 9, after V lost 3 bases and J lost 7 bases. The germline V gene encodes CDR1 VINAFY and CDR2 YDVSNSKD. The CDR3 reads CATWDETRYKKLF. In DNA, the CDR3 is TGTGCCACCTGGGACGAAACGAGATATAAGAAACTCTTT.

This clone turned up a few times. The chain is built from TRGV2 and TRGJP2. V was clipped by 1 base and J by 3 bases; unmatched bases: 5. The CDR3 consists of 15 residues. The germline V gene has CDR1 EGSNGY and CDR2 YDSYNSKV. DNA for the CDR3: TGTGCCACCTGGGACGGAGGGGGTAGTGATTGGATCAAGACGTTT. It codes for CATWDGGGSDWIKTF.

This clone came up a few times. The chain is built from TRGV5 and TRGJ1 or TRGJ2. The CDR3 has 15 amino acids. J was trimmed by 6 bases and V by 0 bases; bases with no gene match: 11. Germline loops: CDR1 VINAFY, CDR2 YDVSNSKD. CDR3 nucleotide sequence: TGTGCCACCTGGGACAGGCCCCTGTCGTGTTATAAGAAACTCTTT. This sequence encodes CATWDRPLSCYKKLF.

Comment on this clone: Just one base apart from a much larger clone, this may be a read error. This rearrangement joins TRGV2 to TRGJ1 or TRGJ2. Per the germline V gene, CDR1 is EGSNGY and CDR2 is YDSYNSKV. V lost 1 base and J lost 0; bases outside the gene matches: 3. This CDR3 spans 14 amino acids. DNA of the CDR3: TGTGCCACCTGGGACGGCGGGAATTATTATAAGAAACTCTTT. This codes for CATWDGGNYYKKLF.

This clone ranks as medium-sized. The same CDR3 also results from other DNA sequences found in this sample. The chain employs TRGV8 and TRGJ1 or TRGJ2. V trimming: 1 base; J trimming: 0 bases; junction bases outside the gene matches: 3. This CDR3 region has 14 residues. The germline CDR1 and CDR2 sequences are VENAVY and YDSYNSRV. The CDR3 DNA is TGTGCCACCTGGGATAGCCGGAATTATTATAAGAAACTCTTT. It encodes CATWDSRNYYKKLF.

The sample holds a few counts of this clone. The rearrangement uses TRGV3 and TRGJ1 or TRGJ2. The CDR3 has 15 residues. CDR1 and CDR2 (germline): VTNTFY, YDVSTARD (reference sequence). Trimming removed 0 bases from V and 9 bases from J; junction bases left unmatched: 14. CDR3 in amino acids: CATWDRPLIMGKKLF. As DNA, the CDR3 is TGTGCCACCTGGGACAGGCCCCTAATTATGGGTAAGAAACTCTTT.

About this clone: TCRdb's protein sequence differs at residue 7 from the translated DNA; the protein presented here follows the DNA. The chain couples TRGV8 to TRGJ1 or TRGJ2. This CDR3 is 12 amino acids long. The germline gives CDR1 VENAVY, CDR2 YDSYNSRV. With 2 bases clipped from V and 5 bases from J, the junction kept 3 bases outside the gene matches. Here the CDR3 reads CATWDTNYKKLF. The CDR3 nucleotides are TGTGCCACCTGGGATACCAATTATAAGAAACTCTTT.

This clone was recorded a few times. This chain uses TRGV2 with TRGJ1 or TRGJ2. CDR3 length equals 14 residues. J gave up 9 bases and V 0 bases, and 11 bases lay outside the gene matches. The germline CDR1 and CDR2 sequences are EGSNGY and YDSYNSKV. The CDR3 loop is CATWDGGPSRKKLF. DNA of the CDR3: TGTGCCACCTGGGACGGGGGTCCTAGTCGTAAGAAACTCTTT.

This clone turned up a few times. The V gene is TRGV5, the J gene TRGJ1 or TRGJ2. CDR3 length: 13 residues. The junction had 5 bases not matched to a gene; V was cut back by 3 bases and J by 3 bases. The germline V gene has CDR1 VINAFY and CDR2 YDVSNSKD. CDR3 sequence reads: CATWDRVYYKKLF. DNA of the CDR3: TGTGCCACCTGGGACCGAGTTTATTATAAGAAACTCTTT.

The V gene is TRGV9, the J gene TRGJP. The V gene end was trimmed by 4 bases and the J gene end by 4 bases; junction bases not matched to a gene: 10. The CDR3 runs 18 residues. Germline CDR1 reads GITISATS; CDR2 reads ISYDGTV (reference sequence). The CDR3 DNA reads as TGTGCCTTGTGGGACCCTGTGGTCCAAGAGTTGGGCAAAAAAATCAAGGTATTT. Amino acids: CALWDPVVQELGKKIKVF.